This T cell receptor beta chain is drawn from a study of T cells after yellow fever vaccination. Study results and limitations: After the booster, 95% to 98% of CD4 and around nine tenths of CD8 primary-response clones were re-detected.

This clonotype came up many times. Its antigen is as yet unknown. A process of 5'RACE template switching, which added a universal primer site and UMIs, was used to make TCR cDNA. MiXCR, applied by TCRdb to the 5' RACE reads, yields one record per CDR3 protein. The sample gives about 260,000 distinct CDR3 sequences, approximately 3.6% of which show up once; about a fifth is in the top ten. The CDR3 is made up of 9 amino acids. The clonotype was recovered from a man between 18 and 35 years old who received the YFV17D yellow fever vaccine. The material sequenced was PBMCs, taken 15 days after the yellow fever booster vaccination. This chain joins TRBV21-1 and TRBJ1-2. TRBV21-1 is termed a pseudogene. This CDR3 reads CARNGGYTF. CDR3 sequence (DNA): TGTGCCAGAAACGGGGGCTACACCTTC.